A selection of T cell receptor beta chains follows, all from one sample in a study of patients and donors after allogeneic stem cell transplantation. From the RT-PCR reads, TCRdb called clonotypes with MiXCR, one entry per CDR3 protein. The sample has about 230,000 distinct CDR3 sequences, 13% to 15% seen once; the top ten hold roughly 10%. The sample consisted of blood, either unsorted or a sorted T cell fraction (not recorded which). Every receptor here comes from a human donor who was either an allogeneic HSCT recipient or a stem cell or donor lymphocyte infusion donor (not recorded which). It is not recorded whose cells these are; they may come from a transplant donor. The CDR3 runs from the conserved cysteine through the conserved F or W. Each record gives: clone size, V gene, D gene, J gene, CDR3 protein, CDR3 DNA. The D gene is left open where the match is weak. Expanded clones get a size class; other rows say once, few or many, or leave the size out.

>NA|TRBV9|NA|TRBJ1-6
CASSVVGDDNSPLHF
TGTGCCAGCAGCGTAGTAGGGGATGATAATTCACCCCTCCACTTT
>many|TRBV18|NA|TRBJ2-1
CASSRAGSKGEQFF
TGTGCCAGCTCCCGGGCTGGGAGCAAGGGTGAGCAGTTCTTC
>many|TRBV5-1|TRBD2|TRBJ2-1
CASSMGTSGRAVSYNEQFF
TGCGCCAGCAGCATGGGGACTAGCGGGAGGGCCGTCTCGTACAATGAGCAGTTCTTC
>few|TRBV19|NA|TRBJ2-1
CASSLRAFYNEQFF
TGTGCCAGTAGTTTACGAGCGTTCTACAATGAGCAGTTCTTC
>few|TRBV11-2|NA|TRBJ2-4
CASSLDRVVNIQYF
TGTGCCAGCAGCTTAGACAGGGTTGTGAACATTCAGTACTTC
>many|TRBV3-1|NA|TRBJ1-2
CASSQVQGGGGGYTF
TGTGCCAGCAGCCAAGTCCAGGGCGGGGGTGGTGGCTACACCTTC
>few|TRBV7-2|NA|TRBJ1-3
CASAQGISGNTIYF
TGTGCCAGCGCCCAGGGGATTAGTGGAAACACCATATATTTT
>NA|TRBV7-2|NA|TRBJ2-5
CASSPEGRGVGETQYF
TGTGCCAGCAGCCCAGAAGGCAGGGGCGTAGGAGAGACCCAGTACTTC
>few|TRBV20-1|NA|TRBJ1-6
CSARDLGGTNSPLHF
TGCAGTGCTAGAGATCTGGGGGGAACTAATTCACCCCTCCACTTT
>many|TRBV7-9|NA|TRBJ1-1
CASSLQANTEAFF
TGTGCCAGCAGCTTACAGGCAAACACTGAAGCTTTCTTT
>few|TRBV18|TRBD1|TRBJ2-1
CASSPGTGRGRNEQFF
TGTGCCAGCTCACCGGGCACAGGAAGGGGGCGGAATGAGCAGTTCTTC
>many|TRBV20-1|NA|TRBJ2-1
CSASRGSSSNEQFF
TGCAGTGCTAGTAGAGGGAGTAGTTCCAATGAGCAGTTCTTC
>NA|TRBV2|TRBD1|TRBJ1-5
CASSEAGGQGAGQPQHF
TGTGCCAGCAGTGAAGCTGGCGGACAGGGGGCGGGTCAGCCCCAGCATTTT
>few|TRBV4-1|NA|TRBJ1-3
CASSQDKGQKPGNTIYF
TGCGCCAGCAGCCAAGATAAAGGCCAGAAACCTGGAAACACCATATATTTT
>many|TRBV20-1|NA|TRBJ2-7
CSAGGASYEQYF
TGCAGTGCAGGGGGGGCATCCTACGAGCAGTACTTC
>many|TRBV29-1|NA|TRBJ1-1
CSVVEGSTEAFF
TGCAGCGTTGTAGAGGGGAGCACTGAAGCTTTCTTT
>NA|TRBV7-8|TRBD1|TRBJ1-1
CATRGAAQNTEAFF
TGTGCCACCAGGGGGGCCGCCCAAAACACTGAAGCTTTCTTT
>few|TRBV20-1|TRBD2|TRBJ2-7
CSAPGTSDYEQYF
TGCAGTGCTCCGGGGACTAGCGACTACGAGCAGTACTTC
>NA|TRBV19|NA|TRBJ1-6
CASSMRRGPTNSPLHF
TGTGCCAGTAGTATGCGCCGCGGACCAACAAATTCACCCCTCCACTTT
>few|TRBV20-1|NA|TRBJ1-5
CSAAEGGYSNQPQHF
TGCAGTGCCGCCGAGGGAGGATATAGCAATCAGCCCCAGCATTTT
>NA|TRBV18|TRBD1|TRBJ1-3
CASSPGRGRLSSGNTIYF
TGTGCCAGCTCACCGGGCAGGGGGCGATTGTCCTCTGGAAACACCATATATTTT
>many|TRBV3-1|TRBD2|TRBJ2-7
CASSISGGASYEQYF
TGTGCCAGCAGCATAAGCGGGGGGGCCTCCTACGAGCAGTACTTC